The next 7 T cell receptor beta chains were all read from a single sample in a study of T cells in Graves' hyperthyroidism and ophthalmopathy. TCR beta CDR3 regions were amplified from RNA transcripts. HTBI primers were used for first-round RT-PCR of the TCR CDR3. TCRdb independently ran MiXCR on the multiplex PCR reads; one entry per CDR3 protein. The profile shows roughly 710,000 distinct CDR3 sequences, roughly 32% of them singletons. Sequenced input: blood. The receptors shown here come from a woman in her thirties or forties with Graves' hyperthyroidism.

In this sample, this clonotype turned up many times. The chain couples TRBV10-3 to TRBJ2-2; D not certain. CDR1 is ENHRY, CDR2 SYGVKD, per germline. This CDR3 comprises 13 residues. Trimming left V 6 bases short and J 3 bases short, with 8 bases between. The CDR3 nucleotides read TGTGCCATCAGGGAATCCGACACCGGGGAGCTGTTTTTT. Protein sequence: CAIRESDTGELFF.

In the case of this clonotype: Since a much larger clone is just one base distant, this may be a read error. This chain joins TRBV4-3 and TRBJ2-7; D unresolved. The CDR3 sequence is 13 residues long. The V gene's germline CDR1 is LGHNA and CDR2 YSLEER. CDR3 in DNA: TGCGCCAGCAGCCAAGGAGTGATCTACGGGCAGTACTTC. Translation: CASSQGVIYGQYF.

The rearrangement joins TRBV7-9 to TRBJ1-1; 7 nucleotides match TRBD1. The CDR3 sequence is 14 residues long. V dropped 5 bases and J dropped 3; count of bases not matched to a gene: 6. Germline assignment: CDR1 SEHNR and CDR2 FQNEAQ (reference sequence). Here the CDR3 DNA reads TGTGCCAGCAGCCGAGGGGGCGGAGACACTGAAGCTTTCTTT. Residues: CASSRGGGDTEAFF.

This clonotype came up a few times. The V call is TRBV4-3, the J call TRBJ1-3, with TRBD1 as a possible D gene (5 bases). Germline V gene sequence: CDR1 LGHNA, CDR2 YSLEER. The CDR3 spans 17 residues. V was trimmed by 0 bases and J by 0 bases, leaving 12 bases between them. This CDR3 is CASSQEPPDSSGNTIYF. The CDR3 DNA reads as TGCGCCAGCAGCCAAGAGCCACCTGACAGCTCTGGAAACACCATATATTTT.

The chain carries TRBV2 and TRBJ1-6; unclear D gene. The CDR3 is 18 amino acids. Trimming pared 5 bases from V and 0 bases from J, leaving 17 bases between. Germline values: CDR1 SNHLY, CDR2 FYNNEI. The CDR3 sequence: CASSLGQATSSYNSPLHF. CDR3 in DNA: TGTGCCAGCAGTTTGGGCCAGGCTACGAGCTCCTATAATTCACCCCTCCACTTT.

Of note for this clonotype: One end of the junction does not line up with germline, which may come from a read error. This chain joins TRBV5-4 and TRBJ2-7, with D maybe TRBD2 (6 bases). This CDR3 is 15 amino acids long. Per germline, CDR1 SGHNT and CDR2 YYREEE (reference sequence). CDR3 bases: TGCGCCAGCAGCCCCACCTACGGAGGGTCCTACGAGCAGTACTTC. It yields the protein CASSPTYGGSYEQYF.

Comment on this clonotype: The conserved phenylalanine or tryptophan is not found at the CDR3 terminus, so this likely reflects a read error. It is unclear where the CDR3 begins or ends on the DNA, so no DNA is shown, and the CDR3 is as TCRdb lists it. The chain joins TRBV19 to TRBJ1-6. The CDR3 is 12 residues long, counting both termini. Germline values: CDR1 LNHDA, CDR2 SQIVND (reference sequence). The CDR3 sequence is CASKSNSSPPHL.